What follows are 10 T cell receptor beta chains derived from one specimen sequenced in a study of blood T cell repertoires in COVID-19. The table came from immunoSEQ multiplex PCR; TCRdb's copy has only in-frame clones and leaves some out. The sample holds about 250,000 clones; approximately 90% are singletons and the top ten take 1.5% to 2%. What was sequenced was PBMCs or T cells enriched from blood (not recorded which). The receptor source for this set is a man aged 40-49 years who had recovered from COVID-19.

The V gene is TRBV27, the J gene TRBJ2-1; D might be TRBD1 (5 bases). The CDR3 extends over 13 amino acids. CDR1 and CDR2 (germline): MNHEY, SMNVEV (reference sequence). The V end was cut by 1 base, the J end by 4 bases, with 5 bases between. The CDR3 sequence is CASSLWTYNEQFF. In DNA form, the CDR3 reads TGTGCCAGCAGTTTATGGACATACAATGAGCAGTTCTTC.

This sequence joins TRBV19 and TRBJ2-7, with D maybe TRBD1 (5 bases). Trimming left V 2 bases short and J 0 bases short, with 11 bases between. The CDR3 spans 15 residues. Germline values: CDR1 LNHDA, CDR2 SQIVND (reference sequence). The CDR3 protein is CASSIMPGPSYEQYF. The CDR3 DNA is TGTGCCAGTAGTATAATGCCAGGGCCCTCCTACGAGCAGTACTTC.

This clone showed up just once. The chain joins TRBV12-3 or TRBV12-4 to TRBJ2-7; 7 nucleotides agree with TRBD2. Germline trimming cut 9 bases from V and 3 bases from J; bases unmatched to any gene: 2. CDR3 size: 11 residues. The CDR3 DNA reads as TGTGCCAGTGGCGGGAGCTACGAGCAGTACTTC. Its translation is CASGGSYEQYF.

The gene calls are TRBV7-3 and TRBJ2-1; 10 positions agree with TRBD2. This CDR3 contains 16 residues. CDR1 is SGHTA, CDR2 FQGTGA, per germline. V dropped 4 bases and J dropped 4; count of bases not matched to a gene: 7. In nucleotides, the CDR3 is TGTGCCAGCAGCTCTCTAGCGGGGGCAGGGTACAATGAGCAGTTCTTC. It codes for CASSSLAGAGYNEQFF. Complete variable domain (other parts from reference TRBV7-3 and TRBJ2-1): GAGVSQTPSNKVTEKGKYVELRCDPISGHTALYWYRQSLGQGPEFLIYFQGTGAADDSGLPNDRFFAVRPEGSVSTLKIQRTERGDSAVYLCASSSLAGAGYNEQFFGPGTRLTVL.

The chain couples TRBV27 to TRBJ1-6; D gene unclear. Germline V gene data show CDR1 as MNHEY and CDR2 as SMNVEV (reference sequence). With 6 bases removed from V and 2 bases from J, the gap between germline ends came to 14 bases. This CDR3 is 16 amino acids long. CDR3 in amino acids: CASRSGPGPYNSPLHF. In nucleotides, the CDR3 is TGTGCCAGCAGAAGCGGGCCAGGACCCTATAATTCACCCCTCCACTTT.

The chain is built from TRBV18 and TRBJ2-2, with 9 bases matching TRBD1. V was pared by 5 bases and J by 3 bases, with 4 bases of the junction left unmatched. CDR1 and CDR2 (germline): KGHSH, LQKENI. This CDR3 is built from 15 residues. CDR3 in DNA: TGTGCCAGCTCATTAGGGACAGGGCACACCGGGGAGCTGTTTTTT. Protein sequence: CASSLGTGHTGELFF.

The V and J genes are TRBV2 and TRBJ2-4; possibly TRBD1 for D (6 bases). Germline assignment: CDR1 SNHLY and CDR2 FYNNEI. V lost 0 bases and J lost 1, with 13 bases in between. The CDR3 is made up of 17 amino acids. In nucleotides, the CDR3 is TGTGCCAGCAGTGAAGCGCGGTCAAGGGGGGCCAAAAACATTCAGTACTTC. The encoded protein is CASSEARSRGAKNIQYF. Full variable domain (rest looked up from reference TRBV2 and TRBJ2-4): EPEVTQTPSHQVTQMGQEVILRCVPISNHLYFYWYRQILGQKVEFLVSFYNNEISEKSEIFDDQFSVERPDGSNFTLKIRSTKLEDSAMYFCASSEARSRGAKNIQYFGAGTRLSVL.

This clone was detected a few times. This chain uses TRBV10-1 with TRBJ2-7; TRBD1 aligns across 8 bases. The CDR3 sequence is 16 residues long. V dropped 0 bases and J dropped 6; count of bases not matched to a gene: 10. Germline V CDR1 and CDR2: WNHNN, SYGVQD (reference sequence). CDR3: CASSESSWAGGSEQYF. In DNA form, the CDR3 reads TGCGCCAGCAGTGAGTCTAGTTGGGCAGGGGGCTCCGAGCAGTACTTC.

The chain links TRBV5-1 to TRBJ1-5; D might be TRBD1 (6 bases). V lost 8 bases, J lost 7 bases, and 7 bases lay in between. The CDR3 sequence is 10 residues long. Germline CDR1 and CDR2: SGHRS and YFSETQ. DNA for the CDR3: TGCGCCAGAGGGGGACAGCCCCAGCATTTT. Its protein is CARGGQPQHF.

This chain links TRBV6-5 with TRBJ1-2; 7 bases are shared with TRBD1. Germline lookup yields CDR1 MNHEY and CDR2 SVGAGI. There are 13 residues in the CDR3. V trimming: 2 bases; J trimming: 9 bases; junction bases outside the gene matches: 6. In nucleotides, the CDR3 is TGTGCCAGCAGTTACGACAGGGCCAGGAGCTACACCTTC. It encodes CASSYDRARSYTF.